The 23 T cell receptor beta chains in this list originate from one sample, sequenced in a study of cytomegalovirus exposure and HLA in healthy donors. The assay was immunoSEQ multiplex PCR, and TCRdb's table has in-frame clones only and misses some. The sample carries approximately 300,000 clones, 86% recorded once. Material: PBMCs. All receptors derive from a woman under 30 in good health and CMV-seronegative.

This chain connects TRBV6-6 to TRBJ1-1; 8 bases fit TRBD1. With V trimmed by 2 bases and J by 5 bases, 4 bases remained unmatched. This CDR3 spans 14 amino acids. Germline assignment: CDR1 MNHNY and CDR2 SVGAGI (reference sequence). CDR3 bases: TGTGCCAGCAGTTACGTAACAGGGGGTACTGAAGCTTTCTTT. Its translation is CASSYVTGGTEAFF.

CDR3 coding DNA: TGTGCCAGCAGCTCTACTAGCGGGGCTGGTGGAGAGCAGTTCTTC. Translation: CASSSTSGAGGEQFF. The chain recombines TRBV7-3 with TRBJ2-1; 10 bases are shared with TRBD2. CDR3 length equals 15 residues. Per germline, CDR1 SGHTA and CDR2 FQGTGA. The ends lost 4 bases at V and 10 bases at J; junction bases unmatched: 10.

The rearrangement joins TRBV6-5 to TRBJ2-5; 8 positions agree with TRBD2. CDR1 is MNHEY and CDR2 is SVGAGI in the germline V gene. The ends lost 8 bases at V and 5 bases at J; junction bases unmatched: 13. CDR3 length: 15 residues. The CDR3 here is CASAPSGGVGETQYF. The CDR3 DNA is TGTGCCAGCGCCCCCTCGGGAGGGGTGGGGGAGACCCAGTACTTC.

This clone occurred a few times. The chain is built from TRBV5-1 and TRBJ2-7, with D possibly being TRBD1 (6 bases). From germline, CDR1 is SGHRS and CDR2 YFSETQ. This CDR3 has 15 amino acids. The germline V and J ends were trimmed by 0 bases and 5 bases, with 15 bases remaining between them. CDR3 residues: CASSLEAAPGDEQYF. CDR3 nucleotide sequence: TGCGCCAGCAGCTTGGAGGCAGCCCCAGGGGACGAGCAGTACTTC.

The V and J genes are TRBV5-1 and TRBJ1-5, with D perhaps matching TRBD1 (6 bases). The length of the CDR3 is 16 residues. V was trimmed by 0 bases and J by 0 bases, leaving 10 bases between them. CDR1 and CDR2 from the germline V gene are SGHRS and YFSETQ. The CDR3 region has the DNA TGCGCCAGCAGCTTGGGGGACATAAATAGCAATCAGCCCCAGCATTTT. Its protein is CASSLGDINSNQPQHF.

The chain couples TRBV23-1 to TRBJ1-2, with D tentatively TRBD1 (5 bases). TRBV23-1 is treated as an ORF (open reading frame) with a function not yet certain. The CDR3 is 16 amino acids. Trimming removed 2 bases from V and 4 bases from J, with 17 bases in between. The CDR3 spells CASSQLGEGWVYGYTF. The CDR3 bases are TGCGCCAGCAGTCAACTAGGGGAAGGATGGGTCTATGGCTACACCTTC.

With regard to this clone: The same CDR3 also results from other DNA sequences found in this sample. This sequence joins TRBV5-1 and TRBJ2-3; TRBD1 matches 7 bases. The CDR3 loop spans 14 amino acids. Trimming removed 3 bases from V and 2 bases from J; junction bases left unmatched: 3. Germline assignment: CDR1 SGHRS and CDR2 YFSETQ. CDR3 protein: CASSWDSSTDTQYF. The CDR3 DNA is TGCGCCAGCAGCTGGGACAGTTCCACAGATACGCAGTATTTT.

This rearrangement joins TRBV29-1 to TRBJ2-1; D unresolved. V was cut by 0 bases and J by 3 bases, with 12 bases left in between. The germline gives CDR1 SQVTM, CDR2 ANQGSEA. The CDR3 covers 15 residues. In nucleotides, the CDR3 is TGCAGCGTTGAAGATCAGGAAGCTTTCTACAATGAGCAGTTCTTC. It translates to CSVEDQEAFYNEQFF.

This clone occurred once. V gene TRBV4-3 combines with J gene TRBJ1-1, with D possibly being TRBD1 (5 bases). The CDR3 spans 14 residues. Germline loops: CDR1 LGHNA, CDR2 YSLEER. V lost 0 bases to trimming and J lost 4 bases, with 9 bases between them. The CDR3 region is CASSQEWGGTEAFF. CDR3 coding DNA: TGCGCCAGCAGCCAAGAGTGGGGGGGCACTGAAGCTTTCTTT.

The chain recombines TRBV6-1 with TRBJ1-5; D perhaps matches TRBD1 (5 bases). Trimming took 8 bases from V and 1 from J, leaving 15 bases between them. This CDR3 has 15 amino acids. The germline V gene encodes CDR1 MNHNS and CDR2 SASEGT. The CDR3 DNA is TGTGCCAGCCGGAACGATCAGGGAAGCAATCAGCCCCAGCATTTT. This sequence encodes CASRNDQGSNQPQHF.

A single count supports this clone. The chain combines TRBV6-4 with TRBJ1-2; TRBD1 aligns across 8 bases. V was pared by 3 bases and J by 6 bases, with 6 bases of the junction left unmatched. CDR3 length equals 14 residues. Germline CDR1 reads MRHNA; CDR2 reads SNTAGT. The CDR3 sequence is CASSEADRGNGYTF. The CDR3 DNA reads as TGTGCCAGCAGTGAAGCTGACAGGGGCAATGGCTACACCTTC.

Only a few counts were recorded for this clone. The chain has TRBV19 and TRBJ2-4; D not certain. Trimming stripped 2 bases from V and 0 bases from J, with 11 bases between. Germline V gene sequence: CDR1 LNHDA, CDR2 SQIVND (reference sequence). This CDR3 comprises 16 residues. The CDR3 is CASSITYGLAKNIQYF. CDR3 DNA: TGTGCCAGTAGTATAACATACGGGTTAGCCAAAAACATTCAGTACTTC.

The rearrangement uses TRBV19 and TRBJ1-1; 9 bases are a match to TRBD1. Germline loops: CDR1 LNHDA, CDR2 SQIVND (reference sequence). The CDR3 loop spans 15 amino acids. V shed 3 bases and J 3 bases; nucleotides not matched to a gene: 5. CDR3 amino acids: CASSIPGQGYTEAFF. CDR3 sequence (DNA): TGTGCCAGTAGTATTCCGGGACAGGGATACACTGAAGCTTTCTTT.

This CDR3 is CASSPRTSGTGELFF. The CDR3, as DNA: TGTGCCAGCAGTCCCCGGACTAGCGGCACCGGGGAGCTGTTTTTT. The chain combines TRBV6-5 with TRBJ2-2, with TRBD2 identical over 10 bases. V shed 5 bases, J shed 4 bases, and the junction held 4 bases outside the gene matches. Looked up from germline, CDR1 is MNHEY and CDR2 is SVGAGI. CDR3 length equals 15 residues.

The CDR3 sequence is CASGLMGGYQETQYF. Here the CDR3 DNA reads TGTGCTAGTGGTTTGATGGGCGGGTACCAAGAGACCCAGTACTTC. The chain links TRBV12-5 to TRBJ2-5; D may be TRBD2 (5 bases). CDR3 length: 15 residues. Deletions cut 2 bases from V and 0 bases from J, with 10 bases between. Per germline, CDR1 LGHNT and CDR2 FRNRAP.

This chain links TRBV11-2 with TRBJ2-1; the D is unclear. This CDR3 has 16 residues. Germline loops: CDR1 SGHAT, CDR2 FQNNGV. V was cut by 8 bases and J by 0 bases, with 17 bases left in between. The CDR3 DNA reads TGTGCCAGCCGCGCCCCGAGAGTGAGCTCCTACAATGAGCAGTTCTTC. Its protein is CASRAPRVSSYNEQFF.

The V call is TRBV7-8, the J call TRBJ2-7; the match to TRBD2 covers 8 bases. With 0 bases clipped from V and 6 bases from J, the junction kept 4 bases outside the gene matches. The length of the CDR3 is 14 residues. Germline CDR1 is SGHVS and CDR2 is FQNEAQ. The CDR3 spells CASSLATSAGEQYF. In nucleotides, the CDR3 is TGTGCCAGCAGCTTAGCGACTAGCGCCGGCGAGCAGTACTTC.

This clone was seen once. The chain couples TRBV7-8 to TRBJ2-1; 8 bases agree with TRBD2. The CDR3 has 16 residues. Germline loops: CDR1 SGHVS, CDR2 FQNEAQ. J gave up 1 base and V 3 bases, and 5 bases lay outside the gene matches. CDR3 sequence: CASSLVSGKSYNEQFF. CDR3 DNA sequence: TGTGCCAGCAGCTTGGTTAGCGGGAAGTCCTACAATGAGCAGTTCTTC. Variable domain in full (rest from reference TRBV7-8 and TRBJ2-1): GAGVSQSPRYKVAKRGQDVALRCDPISGHVSLFWYQQALGQGPEFLTYFQNEAQLDKSGLPSDRFFAERPEGSVSTLKIQRTQQEDSAVYLCASSLVSGKSYNEQFFGPGTRLTVL.

Many counts were recorded for this clone. The rearrangement uses TRBV4-3 and TRBJ2-1; D perhaps matches TRBD2 (5 bases). The CDR3 sequence is 15 residues long. Germline V gene lookup returns CDR1 LGHNA and CDR2 YSLEER. Trimming left V 3 bases short and J 7 bases short, with 16 bases between. DNA of the CDR3: TGCGCCAGCAGCCAGCCCTCGGGCGGGCTGAATGAGCAGTTCTTC. The encoded protein is CASSQPSGGLNEQFF.

The CDR3 DNA sequence: TGTGCCAGCAGTCCGTTAGCGGGAGGGTGGGCAGATACGCAGTATTTT. This sequence encodes CASSPLAGGWADTQYF. V gene TRBV27 combines with J gene TRBJ2-3, with TRBD2 matching 11 bases. V dropped 5 bases and J dropped 4; count of bases not matched to a gene: 8. The V gene's germline CDR1 is MNHEY and CDR2 SMNVEV (reference sequence). The CDR3 length is 16 residues.

The chain links TRBV7-2 to TRBJ2-3, with 9 nucleotides matching TRBD2. The CDR3 is 15 amino acids. The V gene end was trimmed by 1 base and the J gene end by 10 bases; junction bases not matched to a gene: 9. CDR1 and CDR2 (germline): SGHTA, FQGNSA. CDR3 sequence reads: CASSLEGSGSMAQYF. CDR3 nucleotides: TGTGCCAGCAGCTTAGAGGGTAGCGGGAGTATGGCGCAGTATTTT. Drawing the rest from reference TRBV7-2 and TRBJ2-3, the complete variable domain is GAGVSQSPSNKVTEKGKDVELRCDPISGHTALYWYRQSLGQGLEFLIYFQGNSAPDKSGLPSDRFSAERTGGSVSTLTIQRTQQEDSAVYLCASSLEGSGSMAQYFGPGTRLTVL.

The chain combines TRBV2 with TRBJ2-7; no clear D gene. The germline V gene has CDR1 SNHLY and CDR2 FYNNEI. The V gene lost 3 bases and the J gene lost 0 bases, with 9 bases spanning the gap. The CDR3 loop spans 14 amino acids. The CDR3 region has the DNA TGTGCCAGCAGTGAGGCCGCTAGCTCCTACGAGCAGTACTTC. Its translation is CASSEAASSYEQYF.

This clone was detected only a few times. J is TRBJ2-1 and V is TRBV7-2, with TRBD2 identical over 12 bases. Germline values: CDR1 SGHTA, CDR2 FQGNSA. The trim removed 1 base at V and 7 bases at J, leaving 8 bases unmatched. This CDR3 is 17 amino acids long. As DNA, the CDR3 is TGTGCCAGCAGCTTAGGTCCTAGCGGGAGGGCCCAGAATGAGCAGTTCTTC. This sequence encodes CASSLGPSGRAQNEQFF. The entire variable domain, with the rest obtained from reference TRBV7-2 and TRBJ2-1, is as follows: GAGVSQSPSNKVTEKGKDVELRCDPISGHTALYWYRQSLGQGLEFLIYFQGNSAPDKSGLPSDRFSAERTGGSVSTLTIQRTQQEDSAVYLCASSLGPSGRAQNEQFFGPGTRLTVL.